The text below deals with one T cell receptor beta chain. The antigen remains undetermined. The PCR had 60 Vbeta and 13 Jbeta primers. Libraries were prepared by immunoSEQ multiplex PCR; TCRdb keeps only in-frame clonotypes and omits some of them. The data show roughly 110,000 clones, 65% to 75% seen once. This record belongs to a study of cytomegalovirus exposure and HLA in healthy donors. The study's findings and limits: With DRB1 most and HLA-C fewest, TCR association rates differed between HLA loci in a later analysis. It was 150 or so TCR beta chains that were listed as cytomegalovirus-associated. Among CMV-associated TCR beta chains, most appeared HLA-restricted in a later analysis.

Material: PBMCs. The TCR sequence derives from a female donor in good health and CMV-seronegative.

CDR3 residues: CATWNRDRGDQETQYF. Written as DNA, the CDR3 is TGTGCCACCTGGAACCGGGACAGGGGGGATCAAGAGACCCAGTACTTC. The chain is built from TRBV10-3 and TRBJ2-5, with TRBD1 identical over 11 bases. From germline, CDR1 is ENHRY and CDR2 SYGVKD. The CDR3 consists of 16 residues. Trimming at V came to 10 bases and at J to 2 bases, leaving 12 bases not matched to a gene.